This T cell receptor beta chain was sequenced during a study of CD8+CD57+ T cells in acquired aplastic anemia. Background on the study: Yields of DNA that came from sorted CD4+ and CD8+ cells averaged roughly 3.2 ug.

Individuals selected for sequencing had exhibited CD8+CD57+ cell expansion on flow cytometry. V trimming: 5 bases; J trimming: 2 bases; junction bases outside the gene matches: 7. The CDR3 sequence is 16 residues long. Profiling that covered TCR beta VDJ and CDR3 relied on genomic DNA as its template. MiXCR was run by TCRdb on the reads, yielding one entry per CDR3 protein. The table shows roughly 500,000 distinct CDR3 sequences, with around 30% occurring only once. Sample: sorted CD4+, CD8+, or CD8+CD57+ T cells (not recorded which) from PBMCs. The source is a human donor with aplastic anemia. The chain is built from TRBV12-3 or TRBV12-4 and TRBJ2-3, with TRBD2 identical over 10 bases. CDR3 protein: CASSPRTSGITDTQYF. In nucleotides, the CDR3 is TGTGCCAGCAGTCCACGTACTAGCGGGATCACAGATACGCAGTATTTT.